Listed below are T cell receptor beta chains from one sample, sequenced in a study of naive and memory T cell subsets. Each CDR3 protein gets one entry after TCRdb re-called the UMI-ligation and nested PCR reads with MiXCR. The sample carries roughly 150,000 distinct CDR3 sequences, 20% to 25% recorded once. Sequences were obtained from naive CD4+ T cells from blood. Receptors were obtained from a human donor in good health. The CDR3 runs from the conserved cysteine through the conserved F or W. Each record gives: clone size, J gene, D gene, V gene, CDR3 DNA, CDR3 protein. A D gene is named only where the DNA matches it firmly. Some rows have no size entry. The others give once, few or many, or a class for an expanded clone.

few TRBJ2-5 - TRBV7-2 TGTGCCAGCAGCCTGGACCGAGCCCGGGGGACCCAGTACTTC CASSLDRARGTQYF
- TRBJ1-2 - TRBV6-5 TGTGCCAGCAGCCCCCTGGGACGACAGTTCGGCTACACCTTC CASSPLGRQFGYTF
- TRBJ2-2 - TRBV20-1 TGCAGTGCTATTGGACCGAAGAACACCGGGGAGCTGTTTTTT CSAIGPKNTGELFF
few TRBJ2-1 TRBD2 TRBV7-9 TGTGCCAGCAGGCCAACTGGGACTAGCGGAAATGAGCAGTTCTTC CASRPTGTSGNEQFF
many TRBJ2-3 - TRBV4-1 TGCGCCAGCAGCCAAGTCGGGCTAGCCTCAGATACGCAGTATTTT CASSQVGLASDTQYF
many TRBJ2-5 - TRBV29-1 TGCAGCGTTGAAATCGGGGTCCGGGAGACCCAGTACTTC CSVEIGVRETQYF
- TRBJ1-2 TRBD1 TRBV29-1 TGCAGCGCGTCAGAGGGACAGGGATACTATGGCTACACCTTC CSASEGQGYYGYTF
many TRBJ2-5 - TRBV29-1 TGCAGCGGATCGGGACTTCGGGAGACCCAGTACTTC CSGSGLRETQYF
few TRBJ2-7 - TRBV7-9 TGTGTCAGCAGCCACCCCGCCCGAAGCTACGATAAACAACTTACCTACGAGCAGTACTTC CVSSHPARSYDKQLTYEQYF
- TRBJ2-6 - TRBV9 TGTGCCAGCAGCGTAGAGCGGGAGACAGGGTGGTCTGGGGCCAACGTCCTGACTTTC CASSVERETGWSGANVLTF
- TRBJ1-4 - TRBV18 TGTGCCAGCTCATCCCGCGGCCCCAGCGCAACTAATGAAAAACTGTTTTTT CASSSRGPSATNEKLFF
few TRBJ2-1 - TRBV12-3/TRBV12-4 TGTGCCAGCAGCAAGAGTAGCGGCCGTAGGATCGAGCAGTTCTTC CASSKSSGRRIEQFF
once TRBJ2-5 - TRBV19 TGTGCCTCCAGTGGCGTGGGGGCCACCCAAGAGACCCAGTACTTC CASSGVGATQETQYF
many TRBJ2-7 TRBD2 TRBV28 TGTGCCAGCAGATCCAGGGGGACTAGCGGGACCTACGAGCAGTACTTC CASRSRGTSGTYEQYF
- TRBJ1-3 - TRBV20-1 TGCAGTGCTAGTGCCTCAACGGGTCGGACCATATATTTT CSASASTGRTIYF
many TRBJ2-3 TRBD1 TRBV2 TGTGCCAGCAGGCGGACAGGGGAGACAGATACGCAGTATTTT CASRRTGETDTQYF
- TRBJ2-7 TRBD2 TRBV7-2 TGTGCCAGCAGCCACCCTGGGGGGGTACCCTACGAGCAGTACTTC CASSHPGGVPYEQYF
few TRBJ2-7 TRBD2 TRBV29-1 TGCAGCGTCCGAAGGCGTCAGGGAGGGGACGAGCAGTACTTC CSVRRRQGGDEQYF
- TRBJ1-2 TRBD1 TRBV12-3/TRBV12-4 TGTGCCAGCAGTTTCGGGACAGGCTATGGCTACACCTTC CASSFGTGYGYTF
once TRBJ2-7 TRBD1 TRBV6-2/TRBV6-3 TGTGCCAGTCGGGACAGTTCAGCCTACGAGCAGTACTTC CASRDSSAYEQYF
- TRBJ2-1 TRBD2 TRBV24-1 TGTGCCACCAGTACAGGACTAGCGGGACGTTACAATGAGCAGTTCTTC CATSTGLAGRYNEQFF
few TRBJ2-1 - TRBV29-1 TGCAGCGTTGAATTGGTAGCGGCCTACAATGAGCAGTTCTTC CSVELVAAYNEQFF
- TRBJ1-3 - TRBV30 TGTGCCTGGAGTATCGGGCGGATCTCTGGAAACACCATATATTTT CAWSIGRISGNTIYF
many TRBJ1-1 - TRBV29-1 TGCAGCGTTGAGAAACCTTTAGACACTGAAGCTTTCTTT CSVEKPLDTEAFF
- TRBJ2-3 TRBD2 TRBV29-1 TGCAGCGTCGCTAGCGGGGGCACAGATACGCAGTATTTT CSVASGGTDTQYF
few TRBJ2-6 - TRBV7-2 TGTGCCAGCAGCTGGGCCATGACCTCTGGGGCCAACGTCCTGACTTTC CASSWAMTSGANVLTF
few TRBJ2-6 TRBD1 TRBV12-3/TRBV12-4 TGTGCCAGCAGCCAGGGACAGGGGGCTTCTGGGGCCAACGTCCTGACTTTC CASSQGQGASGANVLTF
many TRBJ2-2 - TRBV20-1 TGCAGTGCTCCCCGACTAGGGGAGCTGTTTTTT CSAPRLGELFF
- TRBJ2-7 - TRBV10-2 TGCGCCAGCAGTGACAAAAAAGGCGACCCGGTATACTTC CASSDKKGDPVYF
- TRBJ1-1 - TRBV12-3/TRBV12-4 TGTGCCAGCATAACACCTGGCGGGGGCACTGAAGCTTTCTTT CASITPGGGTEAFF
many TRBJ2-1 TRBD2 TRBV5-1 TGCGCCAGCAGAAGCAGCGGGAGTTCCTACAATGAGCAGTTCTTC CASRSSGSSYNEQFF
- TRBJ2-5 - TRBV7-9 TGTGCCAGCAGCTTAATAGCGGACCAAGAGACCCAGTACTTC CASSLIADQETQYF
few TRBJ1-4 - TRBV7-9 TGTGCCAGCAGCTTCTCAGTGGATGAAAAACTGTTTTTT CASSFSVDEKLFF
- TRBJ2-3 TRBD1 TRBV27 TGTGCCAGCAGTTTAATCGTGGGGACAGTCCGTCAAGCGCAGTATTTT CASSLIVGTVRQAQYF
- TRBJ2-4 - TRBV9 TGTGCCAGCAGCGGGGAGCCCCGTGGCAAAAACATTCAGTACTTC CASSGEPRGKNIQYF
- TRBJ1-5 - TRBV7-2 TGTGCCAGCAGCTTAGTGGCAGGGGAGGCTCAGCCCCAGCATTTT CASSLVAGEAQPQHF
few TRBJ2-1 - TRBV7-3 TGTGCCAGCAGCTTAACGACTAGGCATGAGCAGTTCTTC CASSLTTRHEQFF
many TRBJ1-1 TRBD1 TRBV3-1 TGTGCCAGCAGCCAAGAAGGACAGGGTTGGACTGAAGCTTTCTTT CASSQEGQGWTEAFF
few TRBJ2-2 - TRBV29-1 TGCAGCGTTGGAGGGGGGAACACCGGGGAGCTGTTTTTT CSVGGGNTGELFF
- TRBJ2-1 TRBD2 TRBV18 TGTGCCAGCTCATACTTTAGCGGGAGTTCCAATGAGCAGTTCTTC CASSYFSGSSNEQFF
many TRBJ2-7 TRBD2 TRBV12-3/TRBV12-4 TGTGCCAGCAGTAGGTTCGGGACTAGCGGGAGGACCTTCTACGAGCAGTACTTC CASSRFGTSGRTFYEQYF
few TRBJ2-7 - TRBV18 TGTGCCAGCTCACCATCGGTGGGATCCGCCTCGGGGGAGCAGTACTTC CASSPSVGSASGEQYF
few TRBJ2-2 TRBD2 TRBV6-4 TGTGCCAGCAGTTGGTCTAGCGGGAGTAGCACCGGGGAGCTGTTTTTT CASSWSSGSSTGELFF
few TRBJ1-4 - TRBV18 TGTGCCAGCTCCCGTTCACCGCCCCCGGGGGGTGAAAAACTGTTTTTT CASSRSPPPGGEKLFF
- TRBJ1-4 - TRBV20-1 TGCAGTGCTAGAGATGTGGCTGAAAAACTGTTTTTT CSARDVAEKLFF
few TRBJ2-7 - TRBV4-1 TGCGCCAGCAGCCAAGAGAGGGCTGTGTCCTACGAGCAGTACTTC CASSQERAVSYEQYF
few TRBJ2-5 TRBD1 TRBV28 TGTGCCAGCAGTTTACTGGGACAGGGGGAAGAGACCCAGTACTTC CASSLLGQGEETQYF
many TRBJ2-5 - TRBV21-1 TGTGCCAGCAGCAGAGAGACCCAGTACTTC CASSRETQYF
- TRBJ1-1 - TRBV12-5 TGTGCTAGTGGTTTGGTGGTTGGAGGGGTAGGGACTGAAGCTTTCTTT CASGLVVGGVGTEAFF
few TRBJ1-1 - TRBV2 TGTGCCAGCAGTGAGTGGCAGCTGAACACTGAAGCTTTCTTT CASSEWQLNTEAFF
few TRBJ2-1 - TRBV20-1 TGCAGTTCGTCAGGACTGTCAGGCGATGAGCAGTTCTTC CSSSGLSGDEQFF
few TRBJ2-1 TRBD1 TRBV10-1 TGCGCCAGCAGTGAGCCGGGCGGACAGGGGGCGAAGAATGAGCAGTTCTTC CASSEPGGQGAKNEQFF
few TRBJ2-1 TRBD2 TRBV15 TGTGCCACCAGCAGACACCTCGGACTAGCGGGACCCAATGAGCAGTTCTTC CATSRHLGLAGPNEQFF
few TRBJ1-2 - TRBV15 TGTGCCACCAGCAGAGGTTCGGGGGAGGTCTATGGCTACACCTTC CATSRGSGEVYGYTF
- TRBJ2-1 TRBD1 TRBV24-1 TGTGCCACCAGTGACGGACAGGGCTACAACAATGAGCAGTTCTTC CATSDGQGYNNEQFF